These 6 T cell receptor beta chains were sequenced from one sample in a study of blood T cell repertoires in COVID-19. Sequencing used immunoSEQ multiplex PCR; TCRdb keeps in-frame clones, though not all of them. The table records around 250,000 clones, 89% of them present only once. Sequenced: peripheral blood. The receptors derive from a woman in her 40s who had recovered from COVID-19.

The chain carries TRBV5-1 and TRBJ2-1, with 7 bases matching TRBD2. Germline V gives CDR1 SGHRS, CDR2 YFSETQ. Germline trimming cut 3 bases from V and 2 bases from J; bases unmatched to any gene: 2. The CDR3 is made up of 14 amino acids. CDR3 nucleotides: TGCGCCAGCAGCTCTAGCGGACCCTACAATGAGCAGTTCTTC. It encodes CASSSSGPYNEQFF.

The chain recombines TRBV19 with TRBJ1-2; D is unresolved. CDR3 length: 8 residues. Germline CDR1 LNHDA, CDR2 SQIVND (reference sequence). The V end was cut by 10 bases, the J end by 11 bases, with 8 bases between. The DNA of the CDR3 is TGTGCCACAAACGGGTACACCTTC. It codes for CATNGYTF.

The J gene is TRBJ1-1, the V gene TRBV10-3; D ambiguous. The germline V gene has CDR1 ENHRY and CDR2 SYGVKD. Trimming left V 6 bases short and J 3 bases short, with 11 bases between. The CDR3 totals 13 residues. CDR3 in DNA: TGTGCCATCAGCCCCAGTTACGACACTGAAGCTTTCTTT. Translated, it gives CAISPSYDTEAFF.

The CDR3 loop is CASSFWPPRTGEAFF. The CDR3 DNA reads TGTGCCAGCAGTTTCTGGCCCCCAAGAACGGGTGAAGCTTTCTTT. The J gene is TRBJ1-1, the V gene TRBV27; D gene unclear. The germline gives CDR1 MNHEY, CDR2 SMNVEV (reference sequence). The ends were cut back, 3 bases at V and 7 bases at J, with 18 bases in the middle. The CDR3 totals 15 residues.

This chain uses TRBV5-4 with TRBJ2-3, with 10 bases aligning to TRBD2. The length of the CDR3 is 18 residues. Trimming at V came to 4 bases and at J to 3 bases, leaving 14 bases not matched to a gene. Germline V gene data show CDR1 as SGHNT and CDR2 as YYREEE (reference sequence). CDR3 sequence reads: CASSRKIRLAGRTDTQYF. DNA for the CDR3: TGTGCCAGCAGCCGTAAAATCAGACTAGCGGGTCGGACAGATACGCAGTATTTT.

The genes are TRBV30 and TRBJ2-6; 9 nucleotides align to TRBD2. With 4 bases clipped from V and 2 bases from J, the junction kept 6 bases outside the gene matches. This CDR3 is 16 amino acids long. CDR1 is GTSNPN and CDR2 is SVGIG in the germline V gene (reference sequence). CDR3 nucleotides: TGTGCCTGGACTAGCGGGAACCTTGCTGGGGCCAACGTCCTGACTTTC. The encoded protein is CAWTSGNLAGANVLTF.